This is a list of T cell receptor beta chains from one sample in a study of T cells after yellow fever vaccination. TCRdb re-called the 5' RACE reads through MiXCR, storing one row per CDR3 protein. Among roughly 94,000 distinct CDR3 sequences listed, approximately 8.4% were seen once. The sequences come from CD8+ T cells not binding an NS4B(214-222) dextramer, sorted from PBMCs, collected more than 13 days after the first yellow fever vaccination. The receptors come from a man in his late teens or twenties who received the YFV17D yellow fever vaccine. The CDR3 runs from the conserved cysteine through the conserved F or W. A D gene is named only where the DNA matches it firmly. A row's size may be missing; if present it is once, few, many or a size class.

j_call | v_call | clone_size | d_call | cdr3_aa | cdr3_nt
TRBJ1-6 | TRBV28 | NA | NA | CASSLATWAYNSPLHF | TGTGCCAGCAGTTTAGCGACGTGGGCGTATAATTCACCCCTCCACTTT
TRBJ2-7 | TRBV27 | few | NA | CASSLTVSYEQYF | TGTGCCAGCAGTTTAACAGTTTCCTACGAGCAGTACTTC
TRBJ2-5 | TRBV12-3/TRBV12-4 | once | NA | CASSDNQETQYF | TGTGCCAGCAGCGATAACCAAGAGACCCAGTACTTC
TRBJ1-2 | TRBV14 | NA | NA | CASSQGRASGYTF | TGTGCCAGCAGCCAAGGACGGGCGTCGGGCTACACCTTC
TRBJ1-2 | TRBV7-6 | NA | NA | CASSQISGKTDGYTF | TGTGCCAGCAGCCAGATTTCGGGCAAGACCGATGGCTACACCTTC
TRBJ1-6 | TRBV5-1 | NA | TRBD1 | CASQTGNGSPLHF | TGCGCCAGCCAGACAGGGAATGGTTCACCCCTCCACTTT
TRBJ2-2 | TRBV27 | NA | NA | CASSLLGVSGELFF | TGTGCCAGCAGTCTCTTGGGTGTGTCCGGGGAGCTGTTTTTT
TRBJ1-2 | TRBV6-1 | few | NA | CASSPTTWGLYGYTF | TGTGCCAGCAGTCCCACGACATGGGGGCTCTATGGCTACACCTTC
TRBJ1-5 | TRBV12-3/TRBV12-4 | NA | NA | CASSFRRSNQPQHF | TGTGCCAGCAGTTTCCGACGGAGTAATCAGCCCCAGCATTTT
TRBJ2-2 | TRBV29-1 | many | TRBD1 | CSVIETGVFGGELFF | TGCAGCGTTATTGAGACAGGGGTCTTCGGCGGGGAGCTGTTTTTT
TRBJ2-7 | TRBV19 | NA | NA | CASSQGPIAYEQYF | TGTGCCAGTAGCCAGGGTCCGATTGCCTACGAGCAGTACTTC
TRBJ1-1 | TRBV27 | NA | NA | CASSLIDRATEAFF | TGTGCCAGCAGTTTGATTGATCGGGCGACTGAAGCTTTCTTT
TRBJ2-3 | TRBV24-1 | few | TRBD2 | CATSDFSGGTDTQYF | TGTGCCACCAGTGACTTTAGCGGGGGGACAGATACGCAGTATTTT
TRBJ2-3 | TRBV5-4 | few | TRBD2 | CASSFAGGPNTQYF | TGTGCCAGCAGCTTCGCGGGGGGGCCAAATACGCAGTATTTT
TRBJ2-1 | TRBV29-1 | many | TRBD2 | CSVEGVIAGGPSYNEQFF | TGCAGCGTTGAAGGGGTTATAGCGGGGGGCCCCTCCTACAATGAGCAGTTCTTC
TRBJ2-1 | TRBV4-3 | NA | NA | CASSQEGGDNEQFF | TGCGCCAGCAGCCAAGAGGGGGGTGACAATGAGCAGTTCTTC
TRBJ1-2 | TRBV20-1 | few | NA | CSAREPGERYGYTF | TGCAGTGCTAGAGAGCCAGGGGAACGCTATGGCTACACCTTC
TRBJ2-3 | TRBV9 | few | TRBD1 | CASSSGGGTDTQYF | TGTGCCAGCAGTTCAGGGGGTGGCACAGATACGCAGTATTTT
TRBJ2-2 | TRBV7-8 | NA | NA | CASSSLGGNTGELFF | TGTGCCAGCAGCTCTCTAGGCGGGAACACCGGGGAGCTGTTTTTT
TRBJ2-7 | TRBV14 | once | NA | CTSSQMGQDSYEQYF | TGTACCAGCAGCCAGATGGGACAAGACTCCTACGAGCAGTACTTC
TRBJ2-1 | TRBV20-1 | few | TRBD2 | CSASKGLANEQFF | TGCAGTGCTAGCAAGGGACTAGCCAATGAGCAGTTCTTC
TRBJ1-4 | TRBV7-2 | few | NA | CASSLFWGTNEKLFF | TGTGCCAGCAGCTTATTTTGGGGGACAAATGAAAAACTGTTTTTT
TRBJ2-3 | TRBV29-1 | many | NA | CSVAARATSTDTQYF | TGCAGCGTTGCCGCCCGAGCTACTAGCACAGATACGCAGTATTTT
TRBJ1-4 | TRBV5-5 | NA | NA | CASSSLPHNEKLFF | TGTGCCAGCAGCTCCCTCCCTCATAATGAAAAACTGTTTTTT
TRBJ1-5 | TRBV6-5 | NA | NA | CASSYGVDSNKPQHF | TGTGCCAGCAGTTATGGGGTGGACAGCAATAAGCCCCAGCATTTT
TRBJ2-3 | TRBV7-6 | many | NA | CASSLVGLGTGTDTQYF | TGTGCCAGCAGCTTAGTGGGGTTGGGGACTGGCACAGATACGCAGTATTTT
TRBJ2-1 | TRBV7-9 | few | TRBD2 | CASSFEASGHNEQFF | TGTGCCAGCAGCTTCGAGGCTAGCGGTCACAATGAGCAGTTCTTC
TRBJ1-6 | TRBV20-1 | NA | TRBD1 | CSACRDSNYNSPLHF | TGCAGTGCTTGCCGGGACAGCAACTATAATTCACCCCTCCACTTT
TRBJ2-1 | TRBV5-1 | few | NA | CASSGATSSYNEQFF | TGCGCCAGCAGTGGGGCAACGAGCTCCTACAATGAGCAGTTCTTC
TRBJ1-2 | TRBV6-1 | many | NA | CASSTSQGSHGYTF | TGTGCCAGCTCAACTTCTCAGGGCTCCCATGGCTACACCTTC
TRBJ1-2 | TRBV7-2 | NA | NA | CASSSSRSANYGYTF | TGTGCCAGCAGCTCCAGCCGGTCCGCTAACTATGGCTACACCTTC
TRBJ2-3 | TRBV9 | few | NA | CASSGRLADTQYF | TGTGCCAGCAGCGGCCGGTTGGCGGATACGCAGTATTTT
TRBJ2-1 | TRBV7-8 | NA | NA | CASSPGRREGEQFF | TGTGCCAGCAGCCCGGGTCGGAGGGAAGGTGAGCAGTTCTTC
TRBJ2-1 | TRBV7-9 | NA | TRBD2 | CASSHTLAGYYNEQFF | TGTGCCAGCAGCCATACCCTAGCGGGGTACTACAATGAGCAGTTCTTC
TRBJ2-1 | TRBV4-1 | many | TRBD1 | CASSRKAGQGPNEQFF | TGCGCCAGCAGCCGAAAGGCGGGACAGGGTCCCAATGAGCAGTTCTTC
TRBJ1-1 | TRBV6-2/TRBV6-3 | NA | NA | CASSYSFPTGDADTEAFF | TGTGCCAGCAGTTACTCGTTCCCGACAGGCGATGCCGACACTGAAGCTTTCTTT
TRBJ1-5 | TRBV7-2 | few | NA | CASSLEYRDNQPQHF | TGTGCCAGCAGCTTAGAGTACAGGGATAATCAGCCCCAGCATTTT
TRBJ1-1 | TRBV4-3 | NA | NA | CASSQDRGVTGNTEAFF | TGCGCCAGCAGCCAAGATCGCGGAGTTACGGGGAACACTGAAGCTTTCTTT
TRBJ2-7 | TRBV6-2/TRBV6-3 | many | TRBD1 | CASRWAGTEYEQYF | TGTGCCAGCAGATGGGCCGGGACAGAGTACGAGCAGTACTTC
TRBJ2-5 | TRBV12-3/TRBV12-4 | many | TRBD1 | CASSFGQGAGETQYF | TGTGCCAGCAGTTTCGGCCAGGGGGCTGGGGAGACCCAGTACTTC
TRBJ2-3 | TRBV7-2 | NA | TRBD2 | CASSLTSGVASTDTQYF | TGTGCCAGCAGCTTGACTAGCGGGGTAGCTAGCACAGATACGCAGTATTTT
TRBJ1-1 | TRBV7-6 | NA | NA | CASSLLDTEAFF | TGTGCCAGCAGCTTGTTGGACACTGAAGCTTTCTTT